A selection of T cell receptor beta chains follows, all from one sample in a study of blood T cell repertoires in COVID-19. This table comes from immunoSEQ multiplex PCR, and its TCRdb copy is limited to in-frame clones, with some not included. The sample carries under 200,000 clones, roughly 90% recorded once. Sequencing was done on a sample of peripheral blood. The receptors stem from a man aged 18 to 29 with active or convalescent COVID-19. Both conserved end residues are part of each CDR3. Fields, in order: clone size, V gene, J gene, D gene, CDR3 protein, CDR3 DNA. The D gene is left open where the match is weak. A row's size may be missing; if present it is once, few, many or a size class.

size: .; V: TRBV5-7; J: TRBJ2-1; D: .; CDR3: CASSGRDRRGNEQFF; DNA: TGTGCCAGCAGCGGGCGGGACCGGCGGGGCAATGAGCAGTTCTTC
size: .; V: TRBV19; J: TRBJ1-5; D: TRBD1; CDR3: CASKGQGDDQPQHF; DNA: TGTGCCAGTAAGGGACAGGGGGACGATCAGCCCCAGCATTTT
size: few; V: TRBV3-1/TRBV3-2; J: TRBJ2-7; D: TRBD2; CDR3: CASSQGLAGDGYEQYF; DNA: TGTGCCAGCAGCCAGGGACTAGCGGGAGATGGGTACGAGCAGTACTTC
size: .; V: TRBV3-1/TRBV3-2; J: TRBJ1-2; D: TRBD1; CDR3: CASSFLGQGNYGYTF; DNA: TGTGCCAGCAGCTTCTTAGGACAGGGAAACTATGGCTACACCTTC
size: .; V: TRBV25-1; J: TRBJ2-2; D: TRBD1; CDR3: CASSHITTGSSGELFF; DNA: TGTGCCAGCAGCCACATTACGACAGGGTCGAGCGGGGAGCTGTTTTTT
size: .; V: TRBV11-2; J: TRBJ2-2; D: TRBD1; CDR3: CASSPPGTGNTGELFF; DNA: TGTGCCAGCAGCCCACCCGGGACAGGGAACACCGGGGAGCTGTTTTTT
size: .; V: TRBV5-1; J: TRBJ2-6; D: TRBD1; CDR3: CASSLGGQGISSGANVLTF; DNA: TGCGCCAGCAGCTTGGGAGGACAGGGGATTTCCTCTGGGGCCAACGTCCTGACTTTC
size: .; V: TRBV18; J: TRBJ2-4; D: .; CDR3: CASSSSAKNIQYF; DNA: TGTGCCAGCTCATCTAGCGCCAAAAACATTCAGTACTTC
size: .; V: TRBV29-1; J: TRBJ1-1; D: .; CDR3: CSVEKQAGLSEAFF; DNA: TGCAGCGTTGAAAAACAGGCCGGATTATCTGAAGCTTTCTTT
size: .; V: TRBV6-2/TRBV6-3; J: TRBJ2-5; D: TRBD2; CDR3: CASSYSTSGGTQYF; DNA: TGTGCCAGCAGTTACTCTACTAGCGGGGGGACCCAGTACTTC
size: once; V: TRBV5-5; J: TRBJ1-2; D: .; CDR3: CASSPGDNFYGYTF; DNA: TGTGCCAGCAGCCCCGGGGACAATTTCTATGGCTACACCTTC
size: .; V: TRBV9; J: TRBJ2-2; D: TRBD1; CDR3: CASRGTGGPGELFF; DNA: TGTGCCAGCAGGGGGACAGGGGGTCCCGGGGAGCTGTTTTTT
size: .; V: TRBV25-1; J: TRBJ1-2; D: .; CDR3: CASSEYSYNYGYTF; DNA: TGTGCCAGCAGTGAATATTCCTACAACTATGGCTACACCTTC
size: .; V: TRBV19; J: TRBJ2-1; D: .; CDR3: CASISGLGPNEQFF; DNA: TGTGCCAGTATTAGTGGGTTGGGGCCCAATGAGCAGTTCTTC
size: .; V: TRBV10-1; J: TRBJ1-2; D: .; CDR3: CESSGFEGYTF; DNA: TGCGAATCATCGGGGTTTGAAGGCTACACCTTC
size: .; V: TRBV5-1; J: TRBJ2-7; D: .; CDR3: CASSLGDFRGYEQYF; DNA: TGCGCCAGCAGCTTGGGTGATTTTAGGGGATACGAGCAGTACTTC
size: .; V: TRBV9; J: TRBJ2-5; D: .; CDR3: CASSVGPHLETQYF; DNA: TGTGCCAGCAGCGTAGGGCCCCACCTGGAGACCCAGTACTTC
size: .; V: TRBV29-1; J: TRBJ1-1; D: .; CDR3: CSGLVRNTEAFF; DNA: TGCAGCGGCTTAGTTCGGAACACTGAAGCTTTCTTT
size: .; V: TRBV30; J: TRBJ2-3; D: TRBD1; CDR3: CASGQGGSSTDTQYF; DNA: TGTGCCTCCGGACAGGGGGGTTCTAGCACAGATACGCAGTATTTT
size: .; V: TRBV27; J: TRBJ2-1; D: TRBD1; CDR3: CASRTGTGWSHEQFF; DNA: TGTGCCAGCAGGACCGGGACAGGGTGGTCTCATGAGCAGTTCTTC
size: .; V: TRBV9; J: TRBJ2-1; D: TRBD2; CDR3: CASSPPRGAGGGLNEQFF; DNA: TGTGCCAGCAGCCCCCCCAGAGGGGCGGGAGGGGGATTGAATGAGCAGTTCTTC
size: .; V: TRBV5-1; J: TRBJ1-1; D: .; CDR3: CASSLASGNTEAFF; DNA: TGCGCCAGCAGCTTGGCGTCAGGGAACACTGAAGCTTTCTTT
size: .; V: TRBV2; J: TRBJ2-2; D: TRBD1; CDR3: CASRLDRANTGELFF; DNA: TGTGCCAGCAGGTTGGACAGGGCGAACACCGGGGAGCTGTTTTTT
size: .; V: TRBV15; J: TRBJ1-4; D: TRBD1; CDR3: CATSRGRQGATNEKLFF; DNA: TGTGCCACCAGCAGAGGTCGACAGGGGGCTACTAATGAAAAACTGTTTTTT
size: few; V: TRBV12-3/TRBV12-4; J: TRBJ1-1; D: TRBD1; CDR3: CASSWDSTTEAFF; DNA: TGTGCCAGCAGTTGGGACAGCACAACTGAAGCTTTCTTT
size: .; V: TRBV7-2; J: TRBJ2-7; D: TRBD2; CDR3: CASSLAGLAGFYEQYF; DNA: TGTGCCAGCAGCTTAGCGGGACTAGCGGGGTTCTACGAGCAGTACTTC
size: .; V: TRBV7-9; J: TRBJ2-2; D: TRBD2; CDR3: CASSAPTSGRGTGELFF; DNA: TGTGCCAGCAGCGCCCCGACTAGCGGGAGGGGAACCGGGGAGCTGTTTTTT
size: .; V: TRBV7-9; J: TRBJ2-2; D: TRBD2; CDR3: CASSLPTRGGASNTGELFF; DNA: TGTGCCAGCAGCTTACCGACTCGCGGGGGGGCCTCTAACACCGGGGAGCTGTTTTTT
size: .; V: TRBV15; J: TRBJ1-4; D: TRBD1; CDR3: CATSRDYRGEKLFF; DNA: TGTGCCACCAGCAGAGACTACAGGGGCGAAAAACTGTTTTTT
size: .; V: TRBV7-2; J: TRBJ2-1; D: .; CDR3: CASTLVGTPSYNEQFF; DNA: TGTGCCAGCACCCTAGTCGGGACTCCCTCCTACAATGAGCAGTTCTTC
size: .; V: TRBV11-3; J: TRBJ2-7; D: .; CDR3: CAGSCFRPGMRYEQYF; DNA: TGTGCCGGTTCCTGCTTTCGACCGGGAATGCGGTACGAGCAGTACTTC
size: .; V: TRBV30; J: TRBJ1-1; D: .; CDR3: CAWSEDISEAFF; DNA: TGTGCCTGGAGTGAAGACATATCTGAAGCTTTCTTT
size: .; V: TRBV25-1; J: TRBJ1-2; D: .; CDR3: CASSEKRSGYGYTF; DNA: TGTGCCAGCAGTGAGAAAAGGTCGGGCTATGGCTACACCTTC
size: .; V: TRBV30; J: TRBJ1-1; D: .; CDR3: CAWSVEGEAFF; DNA: TGTGCCTGGAGTGTGGAGGGGGAAGCTTTCTTT
size: .; V: TRBV5-1; J: TRBJ1-6; D: .; CDR3: CASSLQGYNSPLHF; DNA: TGCGCCAGCAGCTTGCAGGGCTATAATTCACCCCTCCACTTT
size: .; V: TRBV4-3; J: TRBJ2-1; D: TRBD2; CDR3: CASSTGTSDFKQFF; DNA: TGCGCCAGCAGCACCGGGACTAGCGACTTTAAGCAGTTCTTC
size: once; V: TRBV3-1/TRBV3-2; J: TRBJ1-2; D: TRBD1; CDR3: CASSQGWGQLGYGYTF; DNA: TGTGCCAGCAGCCAAGGGTGGGGACAGCTCGGTTACGGCTACACCTTC
size: .; V: TRBV3-1/TRBV3-2; J: TRBJ1-2; D: .; CDR3: CASSQLQGWDGYTF; DNA: TGTGCCAGCAGCCAACTACAGGGTTGGGATGGCTACACCTTC
size: .; V: TRBV2; J: TRBJ2-5; D: .; CDR3: CASNLQSATQETQYF; DNA: TGTGCCAGCAATCTACAGTCTGCGACCCAAGAGACCCAGTACTTC
size: .; V: TRBV4-1; J: TRBJ2-5; D: .; CDR3: CASSQRETQYF; DNA: TGCGCCAGCAGCCAGAGGGAGACCCAGTACTTC
size: .; V: TRBV4-1; J: TRBJ1-4; D: TRBD1; CDR3: CASSLRQGTTNEKLFF; DNA: TGCGCCAGCAGCCTACGACAGGGTACAACTAATGAAAAACTGTTTTTT
size: .; V: TRBV7-2; J: TRBJ1-2; D: TRBD1; CDR3: CASSLAPQGRNYGYTF; DNA: TGTGCCAGCAGCTTAGCACCACAGGGGAGGAACTATGGCTACACCTTC
size: .; V: TRBV24-1; J: TRBJ1-1; D: TRBD1; CDR3: CATSDSRTGMNTEAFF; DNA: TGTGCCACCAGTGATTCACGGACAGGAATGAACACTGAAGCTTTCTTT
size: .; V: TRBV6-6; J: TRBJ2-1; D: TRBD2; CDR3: CASSYSRASGETKQFF; DNA: TGTGCCAGCAGTTACTCGAGGGCTAGCGGGGAGACCAAGCAGTTCTTC
size: .; V: TRBV18; J: TRBJ1-5; D: .; CDR3: CASSQETYQPQHF; DNA: TGTGCCAGCTCTCAGGAAACTTATCAGCCCCAGCATTTT
size: .; V: TRBV2; J: TRBJ1-2; D: .; CDR3: CASVRGVSGGYTF; DNA: TGTGCCAGTGTTCGGGGGGTCTCTGGTGGCTACACCTTC
size: .; V: TRBV2; J: TRBJ1-2; D: TRBD1; CDR3: CASNGQGARYGYTF; DNA: TGTGCCAGCAACGGACAGGGGGCGCGATATGGCTACACCTTC
size: .; V: TRBV23-1; J: TRBJ2-2; D: .; CDR3: CASSRAASNTGELFF; DNA: TGCGCCAGCAGTCGGGCAGCTTCGAACACCGGGGAGCTGTTTTTT
size: .; V: TRBV5-6; J: TRBJ2-1; D: TRBD2; CDR3: CASSFPTSGGREQFF; DNA: TGTGCCAGCAGCTTCCCGACTAGCGGGGGCAGGGAGCAGTTCTTC
size: few; V: TRBV18; J: TRBJ1-1; D: .; CDR3: CAGRGNTEAFF; DNA: TGTGCCGGGAGGGGTAACACTGAAGCTTTCTTT
size: .; V: TRBV30; J: TRBJ2-2; D: .; CDR3: CARSRGNTGELFF; DNA: TGTGCCCGGTCCAGGGGGAACACCGGGGAGCTGTTTTTT
size: .; V: TRBV5-1; J: TRBJ1-2; D: .; CDR3: CASSLGRGDGYTF; DNA: TGCGCCAGCAGCTTGGGTCGGGGAGATGGCTACACCTTC
size: .; V: TRBV6-1; J: TRBJ1-1; D: .; CDR3: CASSEDPGSTREAFF; DNA: TGTGCCAGCAGTGAAGACCCGGGGTCCACCCGTGAAGCTTTCTTT
size: .; V: TRBV9; J: TRBJ2-2; D: TRBD2; CDR3: CASSVAPGLAGVGTGELFF; DNA: TGTGCCAGCAGCGTAGCCCCGGGACTAGCGGGAGTAGGAACCGGGGAGCTGTTTTTT
size: .; V: TRBV7-9; J: TRBJ1-3; D: .; CDR3: CASSGYDGVSSGNTIYF; DNA: TGTGCCAGCAGCGGATACGACGGAGTGAGCTCTGGAAACACCATATATTTT